The sequence of this TCR beta chain was determined in a study of T cell responses to AZD1222 COVID-19 vaccine. In regard to this clone: No antigen is known for it.

Broader study findings: After two AZD1222 doses, spike-specific TCR breadth and depth rose versus day 0. Seropositive at baseline were only 5 or 6 AZD1222 recipients.

The germline V gene has CDR1 LNHDA and CDR2 SQIVND (reference sequence). The CDR3 length is 14 residues. Trimming at V came to 3 bases and at J to 5 bases, leaving 7 bases not matched to a gene. Sequencing was performed with immunoSEQ multiplex PCR; in TCRdb, only in-frame clones are kept and a portion is missing. The data hold some 200,000 clones, with approximately 90% observed a single time. Pooled together were second doses at about 4 or about 12 weeks. The chain carries TRBV19 and TRBJ2-7; TRBD1 matches 7 bases. The input for sequencing was peripheral blood, taken 28 days after the second AZD1222 dose. The source is an adult who received the AZD1222 COVID-19 vaccine. CDR3 residues: CASSMEHRGHEQYF. The CDR3 DNA sequence: TGTGCCAGTAGTATGGAACACAGGGGACACGAGCAGTACTTC.